The next 32 T cell receptor beta chains were all read from a single sample in a study of sequential checkpoint blockade in melanoma. The assay was immunoSEQ multiplex PCR, and TCRdb's table has in-frame clones only and misses some. The sample consists of about 12,000 clones, about 79% of them appearing once. The treatment is: randomized to nivolumab then ipilimumab (arm A) or the reverse (arm B). The material sequenced was CD8+ T cells sorted from blood (inferred from file names), taken from a patient given nivolumab and ipilimumab in sequence. Receptors originate from a human donor with melanoma.

This clone was seen a few times. The V call is TRBV7-9, the J call TRBJ2-3, with D tentatively TRBD1 (6 bases). The germline CDR1 and CDR2 sequences are SEHNR and FQNEAQ (reference sequence). This CDR3 is built from 14 residues. V lost 6 bases to trimming and J lost 4 bases, with 14 bases between them. CDR3 residues: CASRPTGFADTQYF. CDR3 sequence (DNA): TGTGCCAGCAGACCGACAGGATTTGCAGATACGCAGTATTTT.

V usage is TRBV4-3 and J usage is TRBJ2-6; 7 bases are a match to TRBD1. Germline CDR1 reads LGHNA; CDR2 reads YSLEER. V lost 6 bases and J lost 0; bases outside the gene matches: 2. The CDR3 spans 15 residues. The CDR3 coding sequence is TGCGCCAGCAGGGGACAGATCTCTGGGGCCAACGTCCTGACTTTC. Its translation is CASRGQISGANVLTF.

The genes are TRBV4-1 and TRBJ1-5; the match to TRBD1 covers 8 bases. The CDR3 totals 14 residues. V gave up 3 bases and J gave up 4 bases; unmatched junction bases: 2. Germline V CDR1 and CDR2: MGHRA, YSYEKL. In DNA, the CDR3 is TGCGCCAGCAGCCACGGACAGGGTAATCAGCCCCAGCATTTT. It translates to CASSHGQGNQPQHF.

The chain employs TRBV9 and TRBJ1-2; no definite D call. This CDR3 contains 13 residues. Looked up from germline, CDR1 is SGDLS and CDR2 is YYNGEE. Between the trimmed V and J ends, which lost 3 bases and 4 bases, there was a span of 10 bases. CDR3 in amino acids: CASSDYTGYGYTF. The CDR3 bases are TGTGCCAGCAGCGACTACACTGGCTATGGCTACACCTTC. The whole variable domain, filled in from reference TRBV9 and TRBJ1-2, reads DSGVTQTPKHLITATGQRVTLRCSPRSGDLSVYWYQQSLDQGLQFLIQYYNGEERAKGNILERFSAQQFPDLHSELNLSSLELGDSALYFCASSDYTGYGYTFGSGTRLTVV.

CDR3 sequence (DNA): TGTGCCAGCAGTTTGACAGTGAACACCGGGGAGCTGTTTTTT. It is translated as CASSLTVNTGELFF. This chain uses TRBV27 with TRBJ2-2; tentatively, D is TRBD1 (5 bases). The germline V gene encodes CDR1 MNHEY and CDR2 SMNVEV (reference sequence). Trimming took off 3 bases at V and 1 base at J, with 6 bases between the two ends. This CDR3 spans 14 amino acids.

The V call is TRBV28, the J call TRBJ1-5; 8 nucleotides line up with TRBD1. V was clipped by 5 bases and J by 0 bases; unmatched bases: 18. CDR3 length equals 20 residues. Looked up from germline, CDR1 is MDHEN and CDR2 is SYDVKM. CDR3 DNA: TGTGCCAGCAGTCCCGATTATGTGGAACAGGGGGGAGATAGCAATCAGCCCCAGCATTTT. Its protein is CASSPDYVEQGGDSNQPQHF. The complete variable domain, with remaining parts taken from reference TRBV28 and TRBJ1-5, reads DVKVTQSSRYLVKRTGEKVFLECVQDMDHENMFWYRQDPGLGLRLIYFSYDVKMKEKGDIPEGYSVSREKKERFSLILESASTNQTSMYLCASSPDYVEQGGDSNQPQHFGDGTRLSIL.

The genes are TRBV15 and TRBJ2-6; D might be TRBD1 (6 bases). CDR1 and CDR2 (germline): LNHNV, YYDKDF (reference sequence). This CDR3 region has 16 residues. Trimming shortened V by 8 bases and J by 0 bases, and 14 bases separated the two germline ends. CDR3 sequence (DNA): TGTGCCACCTCGGACAGAGCTTACTCTGGGGCCAACGTCCTGACTTTC. Its protein product is CATSDRAYSGANVLTF.

This sequence joins TRBV28 and TRBJ2-3; TRBD2 agrees at 11 bases. This CDR3 contains 17 residues. After removal of 3 bases from V and 2 bases from J, the junction contained 7 bases not matched to a gene. Germline lookup yields CDR1 MDHEN and CDR2 SYDVKM. The CDR3, as DNA: TGTGCCAGCAGTTTCTATAGCGGGGGGGCGAACACAGATACGCAGTATTTT. This sequence encodes CASSFYSGGANTDTQYF.

This rearrangement joins TRBV19 to TRBJ1-5; the D gene is possibly TRBD1 (5 bases). This CDR3 comprises 15 residues. Germline V gene sequence: CDR1 LNHDA, CDR2 SQIVND (reference sequence). V was pared by 6 bases and J by 0 bases, with 12 bases between. Written as DNA, the CDR3 is TGTGCCAGTAGAATCCAGGGCTATAGCAATCAGCCCCAGCATTTT. Translation: CASRIQGYSNQPQHF. The complete variable domain, with remaining parts taken from reference TRBV19 and TRBJ1-5, reads DGGITQSPKYLFRKEGQNVTLSCEQNLNHDAMYWYRQDPGQGLRLIYYSQIVNDFQKGDIAEGYSVSREKKESFPLTVTSAQKNPTAFYLCASRIQGYSNQPQHFGDGTRLSIL.

The V gene is TRBV4-1, the J gene TRBJ2-7; 9 bases fit TRBD2. CDR1 MGHRA and CDR2 YSYEKL come from the germline V gene. Unmatched junction bases numbered 6, after V lost 1 base and J lost 2 bases. The CDR3 is made up of 16 amino acids. In DNA, the CDR3 is TGCGCCAGCAGCCAAGCGGTTAGCGGGGGCCCCTACGAGCAGTACTTC. The encoded protein is CASSQAVSGGPYEQYF.

The chain carries TRBV27 and TRBJ1-6; a weak D match, TRBD1 (6 bases). Germline CDR1 reads MNHEY; CDR2 reads SMNVEV (reference sequence). Trimming stripped 8 bases from V and 4 bases from J, with 12 bases between. The CDR3 covers 14 residues. The CDR3, as DNA: TGTGCCAGCCGAACCGGGACATATAATTCACCCCTCCACTTT. This sequence encodes CASRTGTYNSPLHF.

The chain links TRBV30 to TRBJ1-1, with D tentatively TRBD1 (5 bases). V lost 4 bases, J lost 5 bases, and 8 bases lay in between. Germline V gene sequence: CDR1 GTSNPN, CDR2 SVGIG (reference sequence). This CDR3 region has 11 residues. The CDR3 region is CAWIGGTEAFF. CDR3 DNA: TGTGCCTGGATCGGGGGTACTGAAGCTTTCTTT.

This clone was picked up a small number of times. The rearrangement uses TRBV27 and TRBJ2-7; 7 bases fit TRBD2. This CDR3 is 15 amino acids long. Germline-derived CDR1 and CDR2 are MNHEY and SMNVEV (reference sequence). V gave up 0 bases and J gave up 4 bases; unmatched junction bases: 6. The CDR3: CASSLSRGKLYEQYF. The CDR3 region has the DNA TGTGCCAGCAGTTTATCGCGGGGGAAGTTATACGAGCAGTACTTC.

V is TRBV9 and J is TRBJ1-1, with D possibly TRBD1 on 6 matching bases. Germline CDR1 is SGDLS and CDR2 is YYNGEE. This CDR3 comprises 14 residues. V shed 5 bases and J shed 0 bases, with 11 bases lying between them. The CDR3 here is CASSYGTLNTEAFF. The CDR3 DNA follows: TGTGCCAGCAGTTACGGGACATTGAACACTGAAGCTTTCTTT.

This clone has a single count. V gene TRBV9 combines with J gene TRBJ1-2, with TRBD1 as a possible D gene (5 bases). The CDR3 spans 16 residues. Germline CDR1 and CDR2: SGDLS and YYNGEE. Between the trimmed V and J ends, which lost 0 bases and 4 bases, there was a span of 16 bases. CDR3 bases: TGTGCCAGCAGCGTAGCTACCGGGGGGTTCGGCTATGGCTACACCTTC. Its translation: CASSVATGGFGYGYTF.

The sample holds a few counts of this clone. The rearrangement links TRBV7-3 to TRBJ2-2; D possibly corresponds to TRBD1 (6 bases). Per germline, CDR1 SGHTA and CDR2 FQGTGA. With 4 bases removed from V and 1 base from J, the gap between germline ends came to 22 bases. This CDR3 comprises 19 residues. The CDR3 spells CASSSILGGGRLNTGELFF. CDR3 nucleotides: TGTGCCAGCAGCTCCATCCTAGGTGGGGGCCGATTGAACACCGGGGAGCTGTTTTTT.

The chain has TRBV19 and TRBJ2-1; 10 bases are shared with TRBD2. V was pared by 6 bases and J by 6 bases, with 8 bases of the junction left unmatched. Germline CDR1 reads LNHDA; CDR2 reads SQIVND (reference sequence). The CDR3 consists of 15 residues. The CDR3 DNA reads TGTGCCAGTAGCCTGAGCGGGGGGGCCGTCAATGAGCAGTTCTTC. Protein sequence: CASSLSGGAVNEQFF.

V usage is TRBV4-3 and J usage is TRBJ1-1, with a weak D call TRBD1 (5 bases). Trimming took off 0 bases at V and 2 bases at J, with 22 bases between the two ends. The CDR3 contains 19 residues. From germline, CDR1 is LGHNA and CDR2 YSLEER. DNA for the CDR3: TGCGCCAGCAGCCAAGATTTCCCCGGTTTTAGGGGCCAAAACACTGAAGCTTTCTTT. Translated: CASSQDFPGFRGQNTEAFF.

This clone was detected ten times or more. This chain joins TRBV5-8 and TRBJ2-7, with a possible D match to TRBD1 (6 bases). The CDR3 is made up of 14 amino acids. Trimming removed 2 bases at V and 5 bases at J, with 14 bases between. The germline CDR1 and CDR2 sequences are SGHTS and YDEGEE. CDR3 amino acids: CASSLESEGDEQYF. Here the CDR3 DNA reads TGTGCCAGCAGCTTAGAAAGTGAGGGGGACGAGCAGTACTTC.

The chain uses TRBV7-8 and TRBJ1-5; 7 bases are shared with TRBD1. This CDR3 region has 16 residues. V trimming: 5 bases; J trimming: 0 bases; junction bases outside the gene matches: 7. Germline loops: CDR1 SGHVS, CDR2 FQNEAQ. CDR3 sequence: CASSDRDSYSNQPQHF. The CDR3 DNA follows: TGTGCCAGCAGCGACAGGGACAGCTATAGCAATCAGCCCCAGCATTTT.

The gene calls are TRBV2 and TRBJ2-1, with TRBD1 matching 7 bases. Germline CDR1 and CDR2: SNHLY and FYNNEI. This CDR3 comprises 13 residues. V shed 7 bases and J 4 bases; nucleotides not matched to a gene: 4. In DNA, the CDR3 is TGTGCCAGCACCGCGACAGGGTACAATGAGCAGTTCTTC. This gives the protein CASTATGYNEQFF.

The chain links TRBV6-6 to TRBJ2-7; 7 bases match TRBD1. Unmatched junction bases numbered 6, after V lost 2 bases and J lost 2 bases. Germline V gene sequence: CDR1 MNHNY, CDR2 SVGAGI (reference sequence). This CDR3 is 15 amino acids long. CDR3 nucleotide sequence: TGTGCCAGCAGTTACCGGGGACAGCCGACCTACGAGCAGTACTTC. It codes for CASSYRGQPTYEQYF.

Here the CDR3 DNA reads TGCGCCAGCAGCTGGTCCGGGGTGGCGGATTTCTACAATGAGCAGTTCTTC. It yields the protein CASSWSGVADFYNEQFF. This chain links TRBV5-1 with TRBJ2-1; perhaps TRBD2 as D (5 bases). The V gene's germline CDR1 is SGHRS and CDR2 YFSETQ. CDR3 length: 17 amino acids. The V end lost 3 bases, the J end lost 3 bases, and 19 bases lay between the germline ends.

The rearrangement joins TRBV2 to TRBJ2-3; perhaps TRBD1 as D (5 bases). This CDR3 region has 14 residues. The V end lost 3 bases, the J end lost 3 bases, and 10 bases lay between the germline ends. The germline V gene has CDR1 SNHLY and CDR2 FYNNEI. CDR3 residues: CASSDGKGTDTQYF. The CDR3 DNA follows: TGTGCCAGCAGTGACGGAAAGGGGACAGATACGCAGTATTTT.

This chain connects TRBV4-1 to TRBJ1-1; D perhaps matches TRBD1 (6 bases). The V gene's germline CDR1 is MGHRA and CDR2 YSYEKL. CDR3 size: 13 residues. V was pared by 5 bases and J by 5 bases, with 12 bases between. The CDR3 reads CASSFGQFTEAFF. CDR3 in DNA: TGCGCCAGCAGCTTCGGACAGTTTACTGAAGCTTTCTTT.

The rearrangement links TRBV27 to TRBJ1-1; D is unresolved. Germline assignment: CDR1 MNHEY and CDR2 SMNVEV (reference sequence). The CDR3 length is 13 residues. V lost 6 bases and J lost 6, with 14 bases in between. The CDR3 bases are TGTGCCAGCAGCCCAGGAAGAGTCGCTGAAGCTTTCTTT. Translated: CASSPGRVAEAFF.

This clone was picked up a small number of times. The rearrangement links TRBV19 to TRBJ1-3; D gene ambiguous. The V end was cut by 1 base, the J end by 0 bases, with 7 bases between. Germline CDR1 and CDR2: LNHDA and SQIVND (reference sequence). There are 15 residues in the CDR3. Written as DNA, the CDR3 is TGTGCCAGTAGTATAGGGCCGAACTCTGGAAACACCATATATTTT. Protein sequence: CASSIGPNSGNTIYF.

The genes are TRBV5-1 and TRBJ2-1; D unclear. The germline V gene encodes CDR1 SGHRS and CDR2 YFSETQ. This CDR3 spans 14 amino acids. V lost 2 bases to trimming and J lost 3 bases, with 9 bases between them. CDR3 sequence reads: CASSFLRDYNEQFF. The CDR3 region has the DNA TGCGCCAGCAGCTTCCTCCGCGACTACAATGAGCAGTTCTTC.

The gene calls are TRBV7-9 and TRBJ1-1, with no clear D. V dropped 1 base and J dropped 0 bases, with 6 bases sitting between them. This CDR3 region has 14 residues. In germline, CDR1 is SEHNR, CDR2 FQNEAQ (reference sequence). CDR3 sequence: CASSLVQMNTEAFF. CDR3 DNA: TGTGCCAGCAGCTTAGTCCAGATGAACACTGAAGCTTTCTTT.

This rearrangement joins TRBV6-6 to TRBJ2-7; tentative D call: TRBD1 (5 bases). This CDR3 region has 13 residues. Trimming stripped 10 bases from V and 2 bases from J, with 15 bases between. The germline V gene has CDR1 MNHNY and CDR2 SVGAGI (reference sequence). The CDR3: CAIQTVPPYEQYF. The DNA for the CDR3 is TGTGCCATTCAGACAGTCCCCCCCTACGAGCAGTACTTC.

Remarks on this clone: The sample contains more than one DNA sequence encoding this CDR3. J is TRBJ2-2 and V is TRBV27; 9 bases fit TRBD1. The CDR3 contains 16 residues. Germline CDR1 reads MNHEY; CDR2 reads SMNVEV (reference sequence). J lost 4 bases, V lost 4 bases, and 7 bases had no gene match. CDR3 bases: TGTGCCAGCAGTTCAAGGGACAGGGTGGGCACCGGGGAGCTGTTTTTT. It encodes CASSSRDRVGTGELFF.

The gene calls are TRBV28 and TRBJ2-2; D is perhaps TRBD1 (6 bases). The CDR3 runs to 14 residues. V was shortened by 7 bases and J by 6 bases, with 15 bases between the two germline ends. Germline assignment: CDR1 MDHEN and CDR2 SYDVKM. The chain's CDR3 is CASMRTGMAGELFF. In DNA, the CDR3 is TGTGCCAGCATGAGAACAGGGATGGCCGGGGAGCTGTTTTTT. Full variable domain (outside the CDR3, taken from reference TRBV28 and TRBJ2-2): DVKVTQSSRYLVKRTGEKVFLECVQDMDHENMFWYRQDPGLGLRLIYFSYDVKMKEKGDIPEGYSVSREKKERFSLILESASTNQTSMYLCASMRTGMAGELFFGEGSRLTVL.